The rows below give T cell receptor beta chains drawn from one sample of a study of blood T cell repertoires in COVID-19. TCRdb keeps only in-frame clones here, not all; method: immunoSEQ multiplex PCR. The repertoire holds approximately 170,000 clones, with 80% to 85% as singletons. Material: peripheral blood. These receptors were obtained from a man in his 70s with active or convalescent COVID-19. Both conserved end residues are part of each CDR3. Each record gives: V gene, J gene, D gene, clone size, CDR3 protein, CDR3 DNA. The D gene is left open where the match is weak. Not all rows give a size; the values are once, few, many and, for expanded clones, a class.

TRBV20-1	TRBJ2-3	.	.	CSASGGDRLTDTQYF	TGCAGTGCTAGTGGGGGGGACAGGCTCACAGATACGCAGTATTTT
TRBV18	TRBJ1-2	TRBD1	.	CASSPGQGGYYTF	TGTGCCAGCTCACCTGGACAGGGAGGATACTACACCTTC
TRBV5-5	TRBJ1-6	.	.	CASSFSGDPPLHF	TGTGCCAGCAGCTTTTCGGGGGACCCACCCCTCCACTTT
TRBV5-1	TRBJ1-6	.	.	CASSLIDSGDSPLHF	TGCGCCAGCAGCTTGATCGACTCCGGCGATTCACCCCTCCACTTT
TRBV5-6	TRBJ2-7	TRBD1	.	CASSGDRYGKYF	TGTGCCAGCAGCGGGGACAGGTATGGGAAGTACTTC
TRBV28	TRBJ1-2	.	.	CASQRGDNYGYTF	TGTGCCAGCCAGCGGGGGGATAACTATGGCTACACCTTC
TRBV11-2	TRBJ2-7	.	.	CASSPRADSNYEQYF	TGTGCCAGCAGCCCCAGAGCAGACAGTAACTACGAGCAGTACTTC
TRBV9	TRBJ2-2	.	.	CASSPILDTGELFF	TGTGCCAGCAGCCCAATCCTAGACACCGGGGAGCTGTTTTTT
TRBV24-1	TRBJ2-1	.	.	CATSEGGASSYNEQFF	TGTGCCACCAGTGAGGGCGGGGCGAGCTCCTACAATGAGCAGTTCTTC
TRBV9	TRBJ2-1	.	.	CASSAQWTKEQFF	TGTGCCAGCAGCGCCCAATGGACAAAGGAGCAGTTCTTC
TRBV2	TRBJ2-5	.	.	CASSVFRNQETQYF	TGTGCCAGCAGTGTATTCAGAAACCAAGAGACCCAGTACTTC
TRBV18	TRBJ2-2	TRBD1	.	CASSQGQGYTGELFF	TGTGCCAGCTCACAAGGACAGGGCTACACCGGGGAGCTGTTTTTT
TRBV30	TRBJ1-2	.	.	CAWSVGHTYGYTF	TGTGCCTGGAGTGTGGGACATACATATGGCTACACCTTC
TRBV11-2	TRBJ2-1	.	.	CASTLSGNEQFF	TGTGCCAGCACCTTAAGCGGGAATGAGCAGTTCTTC
TRBV5-4	TRBJ2-2	.	.	CASSFDMANTGELFF	TGTGCCAGCAGCTTCGACATGGCGAACACCGGGGAGCTGTTTTTT
TRBV5-1	TRBJ1-2	.	.	CASSLPQYRDMTGNYGYTF	TGCGCCAGCAGCCTACCCCAATACAGGGATATGACGGGGAACTATGGCTACACCTTC
TRBV7-9	TRBJ1-2	.	.	CASSSTGFYGYTF	TGTGCCAGCAGCTCCACAGGGTTCTATGGCTACACCTTC
TRBV7-8	TRBJ1-2	.	.	CASSLDRAGPYGYTF	TGTGCCAGCAGCTTAGATCGGGCAGGGCCCTATGGCTACACCTTC
TRBV19	TRBJ1-5	TRBD1	.	CASSRAGTGAFRSNQPQHF	TGTGCCAGTAGTAGAGCCGGGACAGGGGCCTTTAGGAGCAATCAGCCCCAGCATTTT
TRBV30	TRBJ2-7	TRBD1	.	CAWSRGQGSEQYF	TGTGCCTGGAGCCGGGGACAGGGGAGCGAGCAGTACTTC
TRBV11-2	TRBJ2-5	.	.	CASSSGKTQYF	TGTGCCAGCAGCTCCGGGAAGACCCAGTACTTC
TRBV24-1	TRBJ2-3	.	.	CATSDPGQSSDTQYF	TGTGCCACCAGTGATCCAGGACAGAGCTCAGATACGCAGTATTTT
TRBV5-1	TRBJ2-3	.	.	CASSLQGEDTQYF	TGCGCCAGCAGCTTACAGGGTGAAGATACGCAGTATTTT
TRBV25-1	TRBJ1-2	.	.	CASSEYLGGAYGYTF	TGTGCCAGCAGTGAATATCTTGGGGGGGCCTATGGCTACACCTTC
TRBV9	TRBJ1-2	.	.	CASSAGGGAEGYGYTF	TGTGCCAGCAGCGCCGGCGGGGGGGCTGAGGGCTATGGCTACACCTTC
TRBV2	TRBJ1-3	.	.	CASSAGPRSGNTIYF	TGTGCCAGCAGCGCTGGGCCCCGCTCTGGAAACACCATATATTTT
TRBV24-1	TRBJ2-2	.	.	CATSQTGFGGTGELFF	TGTGCCACCAGTCAAACAGGATTCGGGGGAACCGGGGAGCTGTTTTTT
TRBV7-2	TRBJ1-5	TRBD1	.	CASSLGFQGDNQPQHF	TGTGCCAGCAGCTTAGGTTTTCAGGGGGATAATCAGCCCCAGCATTTT
TRBV11-2	TRBJ2-7	.	once	CASSLDWEEQYF	TGTGCCAGCAGCTTAGATTGGGAGGAGCAGTACTTC
TRBV24-1	TRBJ2-5	.	.	CATSDLWSGETQYF	TGTGCCACCAGTGATCTTTGGTCAGGAGAGACCCAGTACTTC
TRBV7-2	TRBJ2-6	TRBD2	.	CASSNPRGGKGSGANVLTF	TGTGCCAGCAGCAACCCCCGGGGAGGGAAGGGCTCTGGGGCCAACGTCCTGACTTTC
TRBV3-1/TRBV3-2	TRBJ2-7	TRBD1	.	CASSQTGTGIYEQYF	TGTGCCAGCAGCCAAACCGGGACAGGGATCTACGAGCAGTACTTC
TRBV11-2	TRBJ2-7	TRBD1	.	CASSLRPGQGRGEQYF	TGTGCCAGCAGCCTCCGCCCGGGACAGGGGAGGGGCGAGCAGTACTTC
TRBV3-1/TRBV3-2	TRBJ1-4	TRBD1	.	CASSSTGVGEKLFF	TGTGCCAGCAGCTCGACAGGGGTCGGTGAAAAACTGTTTTTT
TRBV7-9	TRBJ1-6	.	.	CASSLGDSPLHF	TGTGCCAGCAGCTTAGGAGATTCACCCCTCCACTTT
TRBV7-2	TRBJ2-7	TRBD1	.	CASSRDRGLYEQYF	TGTGCCAGCAGCCGGGACAGGGGTTTGTACGAGCAGTACTTC
TRBV9	TRBJ2-1	TRBD2	.	CASSQKGGLGSYNEQFF	TGTGCCAGCAGCCAAAAGGGGGGACTAGGAAGCTACAATGAGCAGTTCTTC
TRBV11-2	TRBJ2-7	.	.	CASSLPDRSYEQYF	TGTGCCAGCAGCTTACCCGACAGATCCTACGAGCAGTACTTC
TRBV9	TRBJ2-7	TRBD1	many	CASSEGQGSSYEQYF	TGTGCCAGCAGCGAAGGACAGGGTTCGTCCTACGAGCAGTACTTC
TRBV6-5	TRBJ2-7	.	.	CASRKTGRYEQYF	TGTGCCAGCAGGAAGACAGGGAGGTACGAGCAGTACTTC
TRBV28	TRBJ1-2	.	.	CASSLGDTSKLNYGYTF	TGTGCCAGCAGTTTAGGTGACACCAGCAAACTTAACTATGGCTACACCTTC
TRBV24-1	TRBJ2-2	TRBD2	.	CATSASSGSANTGELFF	TGTGCCACCAGTGCCAGTAGCGGGAGCGCGAACACCGGGGAGCTGTTTTTT
TRBV4-3	TRBJ2-7	TRBD1	.	CASSQGTRDRGNEQYF	TGCGCCAGCAGCCAAGGGACGCGGGACAGGGGCAACGAGCAGTACTTC
TRBV28	TRBJ1-5	.	.	CASNLLLGQHQPQHF	TGTGCCAGCAACCTTTTATTAGGACAGCATCAGCCCCAGCATTTT
TRBV19	TRBJ2-1	.	.	CASSTGVGYNEQFF	TGTGCCAGTAGTACGGGGGTAGGGTACAATGAGCAGTTCTTC
TRBV28	TRBJ2-7	.	.	CASSSPAAGDEQYF	TGTGCCAGCAGTTCCCCGGCGGCCGGGGACGAGCAGTACTTC
TRBV7-9	TRBJ2-5	.	.	CASSLPGWETQYF	TGTGCCAGCAGCTTACCAGGGTGGGAGACCCAGTACTTC
TRBV28	TRBJ2-3	TRBD2	.	CASSLSEREVTDTQYF	TGTGCCAGCAGTTTATCGGAGCGGGAGGTCACAGATACGCAGTATTTT
TRBV3-1/TRBV3-2	TRBJ1-5	TRBD1	.	CASSTTGVGNQPQHF	TGTGCCAGCAGCACCACAGGGGTTGGAAATCAGCCCCAGCATTTT
TRBV6-6	TRBJ2-3	.	.	CASSHRDFGSYTDTQYF	TGTGCCAGCAGTCATAGGGACTTCGGGAGTTACACAGATACGCAGTATTTT
TRBV6-6	TRBJ2-5	TRBD2	.	CASSLPWEGPQETQYF	TGTGCCAGCAGTCTCCCTTGGGAGGGCCCGCAAGAGACCCAGTACTTC
TRBV19	TRBJ1-1	.	.	CASRTPPGEAFF	TGTGCCAGTAGGACTCCGCCGGGTGAAGCTTTCTTT